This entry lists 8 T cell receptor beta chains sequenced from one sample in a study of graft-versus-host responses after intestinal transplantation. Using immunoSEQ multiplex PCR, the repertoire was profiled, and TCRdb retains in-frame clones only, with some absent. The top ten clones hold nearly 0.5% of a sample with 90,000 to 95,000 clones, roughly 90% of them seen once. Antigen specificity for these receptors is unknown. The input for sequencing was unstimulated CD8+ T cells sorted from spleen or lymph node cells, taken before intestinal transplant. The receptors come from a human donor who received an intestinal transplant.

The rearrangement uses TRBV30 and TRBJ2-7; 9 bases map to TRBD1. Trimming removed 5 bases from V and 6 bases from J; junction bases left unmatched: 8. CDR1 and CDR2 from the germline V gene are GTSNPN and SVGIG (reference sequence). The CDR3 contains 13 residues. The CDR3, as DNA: TGTGCCTGGTGTGGGACAGGGCACGGCGAGCAGTACTTC. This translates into CAWCGTGHGEQYF. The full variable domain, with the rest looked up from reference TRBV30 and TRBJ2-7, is SQTIHQWPATLVQPVGSPLSLECTVEGTSNPNLYWYRQAAGRGLQLLFYSVGIGQISSEVPQNLSASRPQDRQFILSSKKLLLSDSGFYLCAWCGTGHGEQYFGPGTRLTVT.

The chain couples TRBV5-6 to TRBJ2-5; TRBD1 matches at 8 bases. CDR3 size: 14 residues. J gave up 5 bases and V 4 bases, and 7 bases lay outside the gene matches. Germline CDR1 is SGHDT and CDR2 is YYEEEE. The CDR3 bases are TGTGCCAGCAGCGGTGCAGGGGGCACGGAGACCCAGTACTTC. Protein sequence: CASSGAGGTETQYF.

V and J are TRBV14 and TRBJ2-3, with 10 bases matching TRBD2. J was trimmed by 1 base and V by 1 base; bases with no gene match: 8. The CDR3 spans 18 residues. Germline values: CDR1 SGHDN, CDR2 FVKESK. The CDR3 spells CASSQGLAGVGGTDTQYF. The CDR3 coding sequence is TGTGCCAGCAGCCAAGGACTAGCGGGCGTCGGGGGCACAGATACGCAGTATTTT.

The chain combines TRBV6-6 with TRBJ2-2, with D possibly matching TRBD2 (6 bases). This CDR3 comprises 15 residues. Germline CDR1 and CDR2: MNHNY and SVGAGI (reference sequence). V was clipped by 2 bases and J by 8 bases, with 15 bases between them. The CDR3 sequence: CASSYDGRGRGELFF. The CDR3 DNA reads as TGTGCCAGCAGTTACGACGGAAGAGGGAGGGGGGAGCTGTTTTTT.

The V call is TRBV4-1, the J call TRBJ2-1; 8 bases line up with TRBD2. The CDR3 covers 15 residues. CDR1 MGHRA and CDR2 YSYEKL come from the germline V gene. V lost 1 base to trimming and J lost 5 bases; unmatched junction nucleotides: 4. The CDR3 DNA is TGCGCCAGCAGCCAAGGAACGGGGGGGGACAATGAGCAGTTCTTC. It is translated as CASSQGTGGDNEQFF.

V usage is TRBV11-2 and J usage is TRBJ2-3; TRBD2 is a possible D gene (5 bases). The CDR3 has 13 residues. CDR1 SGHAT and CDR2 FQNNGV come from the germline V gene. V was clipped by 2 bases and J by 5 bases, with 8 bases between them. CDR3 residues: CASSLFRGDTQYF. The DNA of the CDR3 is TGTGCCAGCAGCTTATTTCGGGGAGATACGCAGTATTTT.

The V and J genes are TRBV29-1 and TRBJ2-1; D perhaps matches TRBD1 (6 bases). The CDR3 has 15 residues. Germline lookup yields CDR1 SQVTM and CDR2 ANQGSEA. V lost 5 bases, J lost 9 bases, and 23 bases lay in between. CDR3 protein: CSVLNRERDTGEQFF. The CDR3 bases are TGCAGCGTTCTTAACAGGGAGAGGGACACCGGTGAGCAGTTCTTC.

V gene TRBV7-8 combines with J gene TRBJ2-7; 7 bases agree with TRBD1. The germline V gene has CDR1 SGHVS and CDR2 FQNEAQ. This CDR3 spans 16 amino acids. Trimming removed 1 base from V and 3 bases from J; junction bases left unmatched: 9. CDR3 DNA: TGTGCCAGCAGCTTAGAGGGTGGGCAGGGGGACTACGAGCAGTACTTC. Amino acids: CASSLEGGQGDYEQYF.